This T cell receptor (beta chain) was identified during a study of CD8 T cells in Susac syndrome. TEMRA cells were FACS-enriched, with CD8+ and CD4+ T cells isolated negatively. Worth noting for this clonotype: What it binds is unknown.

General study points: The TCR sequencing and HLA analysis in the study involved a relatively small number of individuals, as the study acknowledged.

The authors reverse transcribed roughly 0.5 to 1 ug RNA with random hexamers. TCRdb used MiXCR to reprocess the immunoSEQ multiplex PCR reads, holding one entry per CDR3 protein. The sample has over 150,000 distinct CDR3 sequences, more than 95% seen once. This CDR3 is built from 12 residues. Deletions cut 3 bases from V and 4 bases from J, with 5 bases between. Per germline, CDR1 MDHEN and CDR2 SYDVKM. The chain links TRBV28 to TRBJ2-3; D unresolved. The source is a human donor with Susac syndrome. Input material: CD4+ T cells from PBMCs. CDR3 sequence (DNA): TGTGCCAGCAGTTTGACGCCAGATACGCAGTATTTT. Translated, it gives CASSLTPDTQYF.